This TCR beta chain was observed in a study of blood T cell repertoires in COVID-19. Study overall: Samples came from the United States, Italy and Spain, spanning acute and convalescent COVID-19. T cells, B-cell-depleted T cells, or PBMCs supplied cDNA or gDNA.

How the authors handled the data: Estimated nucleated cell counts came from reference gene primer amplification. Using immunoSEQ multiplex PCR, the repertoire was profiled, and TCRdb retains in-frame clones only, with some absent. That table furnishes V, J and clone size, whereas the DNA furnished D and trimming. Of about 52,000 clones in the sample, around 84% were seen once. Germline V gene lookup returns CDR1 SQVTM and CDR2 ANQGSEA. V was clipped by 8 bases and J by 3 bases; unmatched bases: 6. The CDR3 spans 13 residues. Specimen: peripheral blood. The source is a man aged 65 to 85 with acute or convalescent COVID-19. V usage is TRBV29-1 and J usage is TRBJ1-5, with 8 positions matching TRBD1. CDR3 region: CSFRGRDNQPQHF. The CDR3 bases are TGCAGCTTCAGGGGGCGAGACAATCAGCCCCAGCATTTT.